Only a few counts were recorded for the clone carrying this T cell receptor beta chain. Antigen unknown. The data were taken from a study of cytomegalovirus exposure and HLA in healthy donors. Study-level findings and limits: Certain sequence variants were highly shared and formed a cluster, and this cluster was likely a sequencing artifact. Being productive about 90% or about 30% of the time was typical of most TCR beta V segments in an earlier analysis. Cytomegalovirus association was assigned to about 150 TCR beta chains.

Although they were nominally healthy when sampled, donors likely had unrecorded immune exposures. PCR was performed using 60 Vbeta and 13 Jbeta primers. Sequenced by immunoSEQ multiplex PCR; TCRdb stores in-frame clones only, minus some. Of 140,000 to 150,000 clones in the sample, around 80% were seen once. The V gene lost 3 bases and the J gene lost 11 bases, with 13 bases spanning the gap. The CDR3 is 12 amino acids. Germline V gives CDR1 PRHDT, CDR2 FYEKMQ (reference sequence). Material: PBMCs. The J gene is TRBJ1-1, the V gene TRBV13, with D hard to call. This clonotype was obtained from a boy between 2 and 10 years old in good health and CMV-seronegative. As DNA, the CDR3 is TGTGCCAGCAGCTTCCAAGGTTGGGAGGCTTTCTTT. Residues: CASSFQGWEAFF.